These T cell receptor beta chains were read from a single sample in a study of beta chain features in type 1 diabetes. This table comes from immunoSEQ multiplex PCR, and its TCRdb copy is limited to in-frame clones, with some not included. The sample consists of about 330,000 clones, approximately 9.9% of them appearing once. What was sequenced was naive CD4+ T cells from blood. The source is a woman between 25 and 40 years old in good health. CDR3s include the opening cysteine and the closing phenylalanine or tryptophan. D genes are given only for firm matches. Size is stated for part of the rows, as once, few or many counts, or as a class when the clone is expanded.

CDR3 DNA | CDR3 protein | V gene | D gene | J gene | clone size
TGCGCCAGCAGCTTCGACAGGGGTGGAGAAAAACTGTTTTTT | CASSFDRGGEKLFF | TRBV5-1 | TRBD1 | TRBJ1-4 | NA
TGTGCCAGCAGCTTGGAGGGACTAGCGGGAGCCTACGAGCAGTACTTC | CASSLEGLAGAYEQYF | TRBV7-2 | TRBD2 | TRBJ2-7 | NA
TGTGCCAGCAGCCAAGATGGGACTAGCGGGAGTCCAGGAGATACGCAGTATTTT | CASSQDGTSGSPGDTQYF | TRBV4-2 | TRBD2 | TRBJ2-3 | once
TGTGCCAGCAGTTCCCCAGGGACCCAGTACTTC | CASSSPGTQYF | TRBV28 | NA | TRBJ2-5 | few
TGTGCCAGCAGCTTGGACGGGAGCTCCTACAATGAGCAGTTCTTC | CASSLDGSSYNEQFF | TRBV5-4 | NA | TRBJ2-1 | NA
TGTGCCAGCGATCCTTCAGGGGGAGGTGTCAATGAGCAGTTCTTC | CASDPSGGGVNEQFF | TRBV5-8 | NA | TRBJ2-1 | NA
TGTGCCAGCAGTTCCGCGGGTTACGGCTCTGGGGCCAACGTCCTGACTTTC | CASSSAGYGSGANVLTF | TRBV28 | NA | TRBJ2-6 | few
TGTGCCAGCAGCTTAACAGCGGGAGCACCCTACGAGCAGTACTTC | CASSLTAGAPYEQYF | TRBV7-9 | TRBD2 | TRBJ2-7 | few
TGTGCCAGCAGCTTTGGAGGGAATAGCAATCAGCCCCAGCATTTT | CASSFGGNSNQPQHF | TRBV7-2 | NA | TRBJ1-5 | few
TGTGCCAGCAGTATACTCGACAGGCTCTTGGGGGATGAGCAGTTCTTC | CASSILDRLLGDEQFF | TRBV28 | NA | TRBJ2-1 | few
TGTGCCACCCGTCCCGGGACAGGGGTTGGGGCCAACGTCCTGACTTTC | CATRPGTGVGANVLTF | TRBV10-3 | TRBD1 | TRBJ2-6 | few
TGCGCCAGCAGCCAAAGACTTTCTCCGTACAATGAGCAGTTCTTC | CASSQRLSPYNEQFF | TRBV4-3 | NA | TRBJ2-1 | NA
TGCAGCGTTGAGCAGGGGGCACAAAACATTCAGTACTTC | CSVEQGAQNIQYF | TRBV29-1 | TRBD1 | TRBJ2-4 | NA
TGTGCCAGCAGTACGGACAGGGGTTCCTACAATGAGCAGTTCTTC | CASSTDRGSYNEQFF | TRBV6-5 | TRBD1 | TRBJ2-1 | few
TGTGCCATCAGTGACCTCAGGGGTTACGAGCAGTACTTC | CAISDLRGYEQYF | TRBV10-3 | NA | TRBJ2-7 | NA
TGTGCCAGCAGCTTGGTAGCGGACTACAATGAGCAGTTCTTC | CASSLVADYNEQFF | TRBV5-4 | NA | TRBJ2-1 | few
TGCAGCGTCGACCCGACTAGCGGGAGGGAGACCCAGTACTTC | CSVDPTSGRETQYF | TRBV29-1 | TRBD2 | TRBJ2-5 | NA
TGCGCCAGCACTCTAGGCAGCGCCCCTAACACCGGGGAGCTGTTTTTT | CASTLGSAPNTGELFF | TRBV5-1 | NA | TRBJ2-2 | few
TGTGCCAGCTCACCATTAGCGGGAGGGCCCAATGAGCAGTTCTTC | CASSPLAGGPNEQFF | TRBV18 | TRBD2 | TRBJ2-1 | once
TGTGCCAGCAGTCGCTCGAGGGAGACCCAGTACTTC | CASSRSRETQYF | TRBV6-5 | NA | TRBJ2-5 | few
TGTGCCAGCAGAGAACAGGGGCGAGGTAGCAATCAGCCCCAGCATTTT | CASREQGRGSNQPQHF | TRBV27 | TRBD1 | TRBJ1-5 | few
TGCAGCGTTATCGGACTGCTGAACACTGAAGCTTTCTTT | CSVIGLLNTEAFF | TRBV29-1 | NA | TRBJ1-1 | few
TGTGCCAGCAGCGTAGGGCTTTCCACAGATACGCAGTATTTT | CASSVGLSTDTQYF | TRBV9 | NA | TRBJ2-3 | NA
TGTGCCAGCAGCTTAAGGACAGGGGGCGAATACGAGCAGTACTTC | CASSLRTGGEYEQYF | TRBV7-2 | TRBD1 | TRBJ2-7 | NA
TGCAGCGTCCGGGGACAGACCAACTATGGCTACACCTTC | CSVRGQTNYGYTF | TRBV29-1 | TRBD1 | TRBJ1-2 | NA
TGTGCCAGCTCACTCTCCCCGGGGGGCACTGAAGCTTTCTTT | CASSLSPGGTEAFF | TRBV18 | NA | TRBJ1-1 | few
TGCAGCGTGGCGGGGCCGGGCACTGAAGCTTTCTTT | CSVAGPGTEAFF | TRBV29-1 | NA | TRBJ1-1 | few
TGTGCTAGCAGCGTTAGCGGGAGTGGGCAAGAGACCCAGTACTTC | CASSVSGSGQETQYF | TRBV7-7 | TRBD2 | TRBJ2-5 | NA
TGCGCCAGCAGCCAAGGGTCACAGGGGCATCAGCCCCAGCATTTT | CASSQGSQGHQPQHF | TRBV4-3 | TRBD1 | TRBJ1-5 | NA
TGCACCTCAGCGGGGGACGCTGCGGGAGTGGTATCCGGGGAGCTGTTTTTT | CTSAGDAAGVVSGELFF | TRBV29-1 | TRBD2 | TRBJ2-2 | NA
TGTGCCAGCAGCCGCGGGACGGAGGGCTACGAGCAGTACTTC | CASSRGTEGYEQYF | TRBV2 | NA | TRBJ2-7 | few